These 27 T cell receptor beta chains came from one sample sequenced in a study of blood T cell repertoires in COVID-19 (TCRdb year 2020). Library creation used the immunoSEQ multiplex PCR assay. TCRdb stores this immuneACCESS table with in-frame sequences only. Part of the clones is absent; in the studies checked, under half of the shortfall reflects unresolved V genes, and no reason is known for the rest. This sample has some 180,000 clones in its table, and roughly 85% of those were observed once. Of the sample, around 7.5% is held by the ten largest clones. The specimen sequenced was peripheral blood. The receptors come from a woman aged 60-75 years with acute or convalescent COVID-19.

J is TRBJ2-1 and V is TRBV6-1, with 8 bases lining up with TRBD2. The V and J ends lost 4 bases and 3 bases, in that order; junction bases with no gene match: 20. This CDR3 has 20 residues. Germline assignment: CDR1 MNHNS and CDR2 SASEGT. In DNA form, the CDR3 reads TGTGCCAGCAGTGGACCCTCCGAAGGTAGCGGGGTTATGGTCTACAATGAGCAGTTCTTC. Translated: CASSGPSEGSGVMVYNEQFF.

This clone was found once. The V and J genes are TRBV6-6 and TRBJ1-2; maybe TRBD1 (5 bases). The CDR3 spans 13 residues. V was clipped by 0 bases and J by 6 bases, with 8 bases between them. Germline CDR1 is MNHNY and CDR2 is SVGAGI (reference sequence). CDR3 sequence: CASSYSFRDGYTF. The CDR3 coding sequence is TGTGCCAGCAGTTACTCGTTCAGGGATGGCTACACCTTC.

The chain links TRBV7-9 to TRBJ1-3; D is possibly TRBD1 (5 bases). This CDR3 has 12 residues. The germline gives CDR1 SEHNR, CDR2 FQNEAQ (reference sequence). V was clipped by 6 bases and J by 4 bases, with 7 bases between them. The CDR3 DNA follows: TGTGCCAGCAGTAGGACAGGAAACACCATATATTTT. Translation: CASSRTGNTIYF.

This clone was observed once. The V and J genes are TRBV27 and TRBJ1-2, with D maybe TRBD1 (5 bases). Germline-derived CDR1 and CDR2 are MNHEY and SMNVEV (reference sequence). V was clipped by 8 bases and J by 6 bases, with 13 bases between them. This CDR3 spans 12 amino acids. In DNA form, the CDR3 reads TGTGCCAGCCGCCGGGGGACGAATGGCTACACCTTC. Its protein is CASRRGTNGYTF.

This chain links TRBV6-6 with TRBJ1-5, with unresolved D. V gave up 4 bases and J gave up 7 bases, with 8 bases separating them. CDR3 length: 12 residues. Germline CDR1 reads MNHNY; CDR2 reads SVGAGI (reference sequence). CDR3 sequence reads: CASSSGPQPQHF. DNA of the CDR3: TGTGCCAGCAGTTCTGGGCCGCAGCCCCAGCATTTT.

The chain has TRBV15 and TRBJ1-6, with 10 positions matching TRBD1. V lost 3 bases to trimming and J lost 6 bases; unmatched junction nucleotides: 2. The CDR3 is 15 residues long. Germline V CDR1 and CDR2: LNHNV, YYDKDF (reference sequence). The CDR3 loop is CATSSRDRGNSPLHF. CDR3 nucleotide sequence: TGTGCCACCAGCAGCCGGGACAGGGGTAATTCACCCCTCCACTTT.

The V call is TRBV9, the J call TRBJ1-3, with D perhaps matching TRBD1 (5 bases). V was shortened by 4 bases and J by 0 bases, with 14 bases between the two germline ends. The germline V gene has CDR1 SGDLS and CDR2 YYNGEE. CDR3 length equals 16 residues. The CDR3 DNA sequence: TGTGCCAGCAGCAGGGCCAGGGCGTCCTCTGGAAACACCATATATTTT. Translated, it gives CASSRARASSGNTIYF.

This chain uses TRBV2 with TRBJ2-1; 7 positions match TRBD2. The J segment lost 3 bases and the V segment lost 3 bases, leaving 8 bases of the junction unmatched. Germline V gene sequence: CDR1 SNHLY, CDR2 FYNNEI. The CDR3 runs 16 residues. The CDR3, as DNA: TGTGCCAGCAGTGATTGGGTCCAGCGGGACTACAATGAGCAGTTCTTC. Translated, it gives CASSDWVQRDYNEQFF.

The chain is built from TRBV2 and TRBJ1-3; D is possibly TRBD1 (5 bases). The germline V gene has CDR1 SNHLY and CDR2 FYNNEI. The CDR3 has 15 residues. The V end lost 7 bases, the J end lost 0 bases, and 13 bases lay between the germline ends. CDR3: CASTSQGLSGNTIYF. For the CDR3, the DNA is TGTGCCAGCACCTCTCAGGGTCTCTCTGGAAACACCATATATTTT.

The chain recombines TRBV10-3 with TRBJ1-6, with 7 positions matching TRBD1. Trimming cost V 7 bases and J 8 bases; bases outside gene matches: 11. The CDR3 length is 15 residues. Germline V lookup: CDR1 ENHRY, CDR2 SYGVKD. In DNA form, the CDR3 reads TGTGCCATCAACAGTAGACAGGGAAAAGATTCACCCCTCCACTTT. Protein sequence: CAINSRQGKDSPLHF.

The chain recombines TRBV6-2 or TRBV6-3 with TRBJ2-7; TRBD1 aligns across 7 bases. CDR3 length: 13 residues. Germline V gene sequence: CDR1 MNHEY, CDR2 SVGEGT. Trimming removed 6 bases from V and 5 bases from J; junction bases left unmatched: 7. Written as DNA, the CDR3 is TGTGCCAGCAGCCAGGACAGGTTTGACGAGCAGTACTTC. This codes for CASSQDRFDEQYF.

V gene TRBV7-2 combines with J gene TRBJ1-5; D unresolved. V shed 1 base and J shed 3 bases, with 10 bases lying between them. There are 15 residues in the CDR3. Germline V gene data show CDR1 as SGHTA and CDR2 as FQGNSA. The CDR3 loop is CASSLGGLNNQPQHF. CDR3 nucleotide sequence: TGTGCCAGCAGCTTAGGAGGGTTGAACAATCAGCCCCAGCATTTT.

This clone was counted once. The CDR3 loop reads CASSFGTGSLSSYGYTF. The CDR3 DNA is TGTGCCAGCAGTTTTGGGACAGGGAGCCTTTCCAGCTATGGCTACACCTTC. The gene calls are TRBV2 and TRBJ1-2, with 9 bases fitting TRBD1. Germline CDR1 SNHLY, CDR2 FYNNEI. The junction had 14 bases not matched to a gene; V was cut back by 5 bases and J by 4 bases. The CDR3 length is 17 residues.

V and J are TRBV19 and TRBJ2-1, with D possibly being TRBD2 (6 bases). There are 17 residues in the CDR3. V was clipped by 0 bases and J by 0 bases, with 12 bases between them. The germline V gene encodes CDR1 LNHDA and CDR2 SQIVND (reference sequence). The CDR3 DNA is TGTGCCAGTAGTATAGATTTGGGGACTCACTCCTACAATGAGCAGTTCTTC. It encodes CASSIDLGTHSYNEQFF.

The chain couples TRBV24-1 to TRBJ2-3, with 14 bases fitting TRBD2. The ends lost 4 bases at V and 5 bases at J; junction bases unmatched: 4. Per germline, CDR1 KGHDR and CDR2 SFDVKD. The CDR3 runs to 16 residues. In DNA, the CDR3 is TGTGCCACCAGTGAGGGGACTAGCGGGAGAGGAGATACGCAGTATTTT. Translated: CATSEGTSGRGDTQYF.

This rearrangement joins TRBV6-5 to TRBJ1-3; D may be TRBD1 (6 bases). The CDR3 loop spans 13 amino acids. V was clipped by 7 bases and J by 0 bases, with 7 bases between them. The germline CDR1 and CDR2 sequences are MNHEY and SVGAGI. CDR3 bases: TGTGCCAGCACGGACAGCTCTGGAAACACCATATATTTT. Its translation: CASTDSSGNTIYF.

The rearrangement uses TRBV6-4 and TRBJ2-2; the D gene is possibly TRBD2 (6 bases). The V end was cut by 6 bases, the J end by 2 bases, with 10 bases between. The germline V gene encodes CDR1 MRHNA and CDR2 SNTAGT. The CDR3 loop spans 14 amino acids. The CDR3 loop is CASREGINTGELFF. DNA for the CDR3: TGTGCCAGCAGGGAGGGGATCAACACCGGGGAGCTGTTTTTT.

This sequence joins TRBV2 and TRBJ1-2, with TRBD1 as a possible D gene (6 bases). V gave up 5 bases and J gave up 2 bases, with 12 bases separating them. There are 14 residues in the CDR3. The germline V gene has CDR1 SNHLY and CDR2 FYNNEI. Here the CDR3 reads CASSLDRSNYGYTF. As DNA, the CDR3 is TGTGCCAGCAGTTTGGACAGATCAAACTATGGCTACACCTTC.

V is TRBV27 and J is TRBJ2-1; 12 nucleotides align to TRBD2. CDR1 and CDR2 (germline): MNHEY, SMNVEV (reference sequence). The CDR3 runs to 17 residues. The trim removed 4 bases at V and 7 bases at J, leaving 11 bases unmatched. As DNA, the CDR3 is TGTGCCAGCAGTTCGGTCCGACTAGCGGGAGTAGCGAATGAGCAGTTCTTC. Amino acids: CASSSVRLAGVANEQFF.

As DNA, the CDR3 is TGTGCCAGCAGCAGAGGCCCTACAGGCTCTGGAAACACCATATATTTT. It translates to CASSRGPTGSGNTIYF. The chain recombines TRBV28 with TRBJ1-3; weak D call: TRBD1 (5 bases). Trimming cost V 6 bases and J 0 bases, with 15 bases left between them. Per the germline V gene, CDR1 is MDHEN and CDR2 is SYDVKM. This CDR3 contains 16 residues.

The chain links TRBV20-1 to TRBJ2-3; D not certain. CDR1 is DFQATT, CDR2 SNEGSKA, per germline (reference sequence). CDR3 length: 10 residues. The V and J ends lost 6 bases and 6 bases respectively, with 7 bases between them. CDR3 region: CSAQRDTQYF. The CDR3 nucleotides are TGCAGTGCCCAACGGGATACGCAGTATTTT.

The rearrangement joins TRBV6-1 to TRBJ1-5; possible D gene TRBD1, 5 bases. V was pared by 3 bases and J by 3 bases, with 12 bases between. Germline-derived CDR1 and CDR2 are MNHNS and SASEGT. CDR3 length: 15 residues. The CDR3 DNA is TGTGCCAGCAGTGATGGGGACTCCCCCAATCAGCCCCAGCATTTT. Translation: CASSDGDSPNQPQHF.

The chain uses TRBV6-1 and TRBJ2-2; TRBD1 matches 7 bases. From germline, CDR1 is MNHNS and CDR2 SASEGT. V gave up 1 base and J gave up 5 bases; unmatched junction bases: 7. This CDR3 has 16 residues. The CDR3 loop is CASSEGDRVRTGELFF. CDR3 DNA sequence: TGTGCCAGCAGTGAAGGAGACAGGGTACGGACCGGGGAGCTGTTTTTT.

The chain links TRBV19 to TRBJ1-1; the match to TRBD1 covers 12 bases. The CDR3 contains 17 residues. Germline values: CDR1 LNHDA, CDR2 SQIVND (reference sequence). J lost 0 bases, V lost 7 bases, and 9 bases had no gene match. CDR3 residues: CASNVGTGGLLNTEAFF. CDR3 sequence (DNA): TGTGCCAGTAACGTCGGGACAGGGGGCCTACTGAACACTGAAGCTTTCTTT. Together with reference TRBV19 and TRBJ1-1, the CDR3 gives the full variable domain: DGGITQSPKYLFRKEGQNVTLSCEQNLNHDAMYWYRQDPGQGLRLIYYSQIVNDFQKGDIAEGYSVSREKKESFPLTVTSAQKNPTAFYLCASNVGTGGLLNTEAFFGQGTRLTVV.

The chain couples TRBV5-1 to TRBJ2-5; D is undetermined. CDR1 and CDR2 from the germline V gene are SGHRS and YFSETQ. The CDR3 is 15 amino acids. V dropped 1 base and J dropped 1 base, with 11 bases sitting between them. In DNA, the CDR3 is TGCGCCAGCAGCTTGCTGGTAGCAGCCCAAGAGACCCAGTACTTC. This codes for CASSLLVAAQETQYF.

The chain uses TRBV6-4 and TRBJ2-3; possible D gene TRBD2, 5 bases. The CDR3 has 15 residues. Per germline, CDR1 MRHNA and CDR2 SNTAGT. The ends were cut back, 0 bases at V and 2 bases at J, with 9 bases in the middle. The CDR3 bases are TGTGCCAGCAGTGACTCGATGGGAGCCACAGATACGCAGTATTTT. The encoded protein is CASSDSMGATDTQYF.

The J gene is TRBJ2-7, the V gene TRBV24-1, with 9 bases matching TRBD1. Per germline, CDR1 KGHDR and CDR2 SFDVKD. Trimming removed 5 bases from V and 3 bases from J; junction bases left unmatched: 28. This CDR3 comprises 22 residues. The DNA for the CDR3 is TGTGCCACCAGTGGAGACAGGGGGAGTGTTAGGCCCTCCCCCTCCCCATTCTACGAGCAGTACGTC. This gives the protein CATSGDRGSVRPSPSPFYEQYV.